One and the same sample provided the 10 T cell receptor beta chains below, sequenced in a study of blood T cell repertoires in COVID-19. Clones were read by immunoSEQ multiplex PCR, and TCRdb kept only the in-frame ones, dropping some. The sample has roughly 230,000 clones, 70% to 90% seen once. The specimen sequenced was peripheral blood. These receptors all stem from a man aged 35-49 years with acute or convalescent COVID-19.

The chain is built from TRBV24-1 and TRBJ2-2, with a tentative D call TRBD2 (5 bases). This CDR3 comprises 16 residues. In germline, CDR1 is KGHDR, CDR2 SFDVKD. Trimming pared 4 bases from V and 3 bases from J, leaving 14 bases between. The chain's CDR3 is CATSDHPGSDTGELFF. The CDR3 nucleotides are TGTGCCACCAGTGACCACCCGGGGTCAGACACCGGGGAGCTGTTTTTT.

J is TRBJ2-3 and V is TRBV2; TRBD1 aligns across 8 bases. This CDR3 region has 15 residues. The V gene end was trimmed by 5 bases and the J gene end by 2 bases; junction bases not matched to a gene: 6. CDR1 and CDR2 (germline): SNHLY, FYNNEI. The CDR3 region has the DNA TGTGCCAGCAGTCGAGGGACAGGACTCACAGATACGCAGTATTTT. Its translation is CASSRGTGLTDTQYF. The full variable domain, rest sourced from reference TRBV2 and TRBJ2-3, is EPEVTQTPSHQVTQMGQEVILRCVPISNHLYFYWYRQILGQKVEFLVSFYNNEISEKSEIFDDQFSVERPDGSNFTLKIRSTKLEDSAMYFCASSRGTGLTDTQYFGPGTRLTVL.

V is TRBV10-3 and J is TRBJ2-7; 8 bases line up with TRBD2. In germline, CDR1 is ENHRY, CDR2 SYGVKD. The CDR3 extends over 16 amino acids. Trimming at V came to 0 bases and at J to 3 bases, leaving 7 bases not matched to a gene. CDR3 nucleotide sequence: TGTGCCATCAGTGAGTCGGAGGGACTAGATAGCTACGAGCAGTACTTC. Translation gives CAISESEGLDSYEQYF.

This clone was counted once. The gene calls are TRBV29-1 and TRBJ1-1; D perhaps matches TRBD1 (6 bases). Germline V gene data show CDR1 as SQVTM and CDR2 as ANQGSEA. The CDR3 has 15 residues. V lost 7 bases and J lost 1, with 19 bases in between. CDR3 region: CSGSRGASGNTEAFF. CDR3 coding DNA: TGCAGCGGGAGTAGGGGGGCTAGCGGGAACACTGAAGCTTTCTTT.

This chain links TRBV11-3 with TRBJ2-3; 7 nucleotides align to TRBD2. The J segment lost 4 bases and the V segment lost 5 bases, leaving 9 bases of the junction unmatched. The CDR3 extends over 15 amino acids. Looked up from germline, CDR1 is SGHNT and CDR2 is YENEEA. CDR3: CASSARPAGSDTQYF. As DNA, the CDR3 is TGTGCCAGCAGCGCGCGACCAGCGGGGTCAGATACGCAGTATTTT.

This chain connects TRBV7-2 to TRBJ1-2, with 8 bases identical to TRBD1. V was clipped by 5 bases and J by 2 bases; unmatched bases: 4. The germline V gene encodes CDR1 SGHTA and CDR2 FQGNSA. CDR3 length equals 14 residues. The CDR3 loop reads CASSVRQGNYGYTF. In nucleotides, the CDR3 is TGTGCCAGCAGCGTCCGACAGGGGAACTATGGCTACACCTTC. Full variable domain (rest looked up from reference TRBV7-2 and TRBJ1-2): GAGVSQSPSNKVTEKGKDVELRCDPISGHTALYWYRQSLGQGLEFLIYFQGNSAPDKSGLPSDRFSAERTGGSVSTLTIQRTQQEDSAVYLCASSVRQGNYGYTFGSGTRLTVV.

This clone was seen only once. The rearrangement links TRBV6-2 or TRBV6-3 to TRBJ1-5; TRBD1 matches 8 bases. The CDR3 contains 14 residues. Germline-derived CDR1 and CDR2 are MNHEY and SVGEGT. The V segment lost 5 bases and the J segment 9 bases; nucleotides outside the gene matches: 9. The CDR3 bases are TGTGCCAGCAGTCCGACAGGGGCCGTTCGGCCCCAGCATTTT. Protein product: CASSPTGAVRPQHF.

J is TRBJ2-3 and V is TRBV5-1, with 10 bases aligning to TRBD2. Per germline, CDR1 SGHRS and CDR2 YFSETQ. The CDR3 contains 16 residues. J lost 3 bases, V lost 3 bases, and 7 bases had no gene match. CDR3: CASSSPSGGATDTQYF. In nucleotides, the CDR3 is TGCGCCAGCAGCTCACCCAGCGGGGGGGCTACAGATACGCAGTATTTT.

This chain links TRBV11-2 with TRBJ1-1, with 8 bases lining up with TRBD1. V shed 4 bases and J 1 base; nucleotides not matched to a gene: 5. This CDR3 has 15 amino acids. Germline V lookup: CDR1 SGHAT, CDR2 FQNNGV. The CDR3 spells CASSSGQVQNTEAFF. In DNA, the CDR3 is TGTGCCAGCAGCTCGGGACAGGTCCAGAACACTGAAGCTTTCTTT.

The V gene is TRBV3-1 (or the pseudogene TRBV3-2), the J gene TRBJ2-5, with TRBD2 matching 9 bases. The germline gives CDR1 LGHDT, CDR2 YNNKEL (reference sequence). The junction had 9 bases not matched to a gene; V was cut back by 1 base and J by 6 bases. CDR3 length: 16 residues. This CDR3 is CASSQAISSGGKTQYF. The CDR3 coding sequence is TGTGCCAGCAGCCAAGCGATTAGTAGCGGGGGAAAGACCCAGTACTTC.